The 22 T cell receptor beta chains below come from one sample, sequenced in a study of blood T cell repertoires in COVID-19. The assay was immunoSEQ multiplex PCR, and TCRdb's table has in-frame clones only and misses some. The repertoire holds fewer than 250,000 clones, with about 89% as singletons. Sequenced material: peripheral blood. The receptors come from a man aged 55 to 70 who had recovered from COVID-19.

V gene TRBV19 combines with J gene TRBJ2-3, with TRBD1 matching over 7 bases. Germline V gives CDR1 LNHDA, CDR2 SQIVND (reference sequence). This CDR3 has 15 residues. Trimming at V came to 0 bases and at J to 14 bases, leaving 14 bases not matched to a gene. In nucleotides, the CDR3 is TGTGCCAGTAGTATAGATGCCCAGGGGGTAATGATCTGGTATTTT. As protein: CASSIDAQGVMIWYF.

V and J are TRBV2 and TRBJ2-7, with 9 bases lining up with TRBD2. J gave up 9 bases and V 7 bases, and 7 bases lay outside the gene matches. Germline CDR1 and CDR2: SNHLY and FYNNEI. This CDR3 has 12 amino acids. The CDR3 sequence is CASTPSGDAQYF. As DNA, the CDR3 is TGTGCCAGCACGCCTAGCGGGGACGCGCAGTACTTC.

The V call is TRBV10-3, the J call TRBJ1-6; 7 nucleotides agree with TRBD1. CDR1 and CDR2 (germline): ENHRY, SYGVKD. The junction had 12 bases not matched to a gene; V was cut back by 10 bases and J by 0 bases. The CDR3 runs 17 residues. The CDR3 reads CATSRDSINSYNSPLHF. CDR3 coding DNA: TGTGCCACTTCACGGGACAGCATTAACTCCTATAATTCACCCCTCCACTTT.

The chain recombines TRBV7-6 with TRBJ1-4; D possibly corresponds to TRBD1 (6 bases). This CDR3 comprises 15 residues. Germline V gene lookup returns CDR1 SGHVS and CDR2 FNYEAQ. Trimming removed 4 bases from V and 8 bases from J, with 17 bases in between. This CDR3 is CASSSETGSREKLFF. CDR3 nucleotides: TGTGCCAGCAGCTCGGAGACAGGCTCGCGGGAAAAACTGTTTTTT.

This clone appeared once. This chain joins TRBV7-2 and TRBJ1-2, with 8 bases aligning to TRBD1. The germline V gene has CDR1 SGHTA and CDR2 FQGNSA. The V and J ends lost 5 bases and 4 bases, in that order; junction bases with no gene match: 6. This CDR3 contains 14 residues. CDR3 amino acids: CASSLAGGGYGYTF. The CDR3, as DNA: TGTGCCAGCAGCCTTGCAGGGGGCGGCTATGGCTACACCTTC. The full variable domain, completed using reference TRBV7-2 and TRBJ1-2, is GAGVSQSPSNKVTEKGKDVELRCDPISGHTALYWYRQSLGQGLEFLIYFQGNSAPDKSGLPSDRFSAERTGGSVSTLTIQRTQQEDSAVYLCASSLAGGGYGYTFGSGTRLTVV.

This chain connects TRBV18 to TRBJ2-4; D is unresolved. Germline V gives CDR1 KGHSH, CDR2 LQKENI. The CDR3 spans 13 residues. The V end was cut by 6 bases, the J end by 3 bases, with 9 bases between. CDR3 sequence (DNA): TGTGCCAGCTCCTTCTCTGTCAAAAACATTCAGTACTTC. This encodes CASSFSVKNIQYF.

This chain joins TRBV5-1 and TRBJ2-7; no definite D call. Germline CDR1 is SGHRS and CDR2 is YFSETQ. V lost 2 bases and J 0 bases, leaving 12 bases between the germline ends. This CDR3 spans 15 amino acids. In DNA, the CDR3 is TGCGCCAGCAGCTTCGACGGCCCTAGCTCCTACGAGCAGTACTTC. This sequence encodes CASSFDGPSSYEQYF.

This chain connects TRBV6-5 to TRBJ1-1; D is unclear. This CDR3 comprises 16 residues. The germline V and J ends were trimmed by 4 bases and 7 bases, with 22 bases remaining between them. In germline, CDR1 is MNHEY, CDR2 SVGAGI. As DNA, the CDR3 is TGTGCCAGCAGTTGGCCGCCCGGAGTCAAAGGCGGTGAAGCTTTCTTT. It translates to CASSWPPGVKGGEAFF.

This clone is a singleton in its sample. The V call is TRBV27, the J call TRBJ2-1, with 8 bases matching TRBD2. V lost 5 bases and J lost 7; bases outside the gene matches: 10. The CDR3 extends over 15 amino acids. Germline assignment: CDR1 MNHEY and CDR2 SMNVEV (reference sequence). The CDR3 nucleotides read TGTGCCAGCAGTATTAGGGGACTAGTTGTAAATGAGCAGTTCTTC. The encoded protein is CASSIRGLVVNEQFF.

This clone was seen just once. The chain uses TRBV30 and TRBJ1-1; weak D call: TRBD1 (6 bases). V was cut by 2 bases and J by 3 bases, with 16 bases left in between. Per the germline V gene, CDR1 is GTSNPN and CDR2 is SVGIG (reference sequence). This CDR3 region has 15 residues. The CDR3 bases are TGTGCCTGGAGTCCCCGGGGGGGGGCGTACACTGAAGCTTTCTTT. Translation gives CAWSPRGGAYTEAFF.

The J gene is TRBJ2-4, the V gene TRBV12-1; no DNA check was done on the table's D call, TRBD2. TRBV12-1 is reported as a pseudogene. The CDR3 runs 17 residues. CDR3: CALLTGGMNQAKNIQYF. DNA for the CDR3: TGTGCCCTTCTGACTGGCGGGATGAATCAAGCCAAAAACATTCAGTACTTC.

The chain recombines TRBV7-9 with TRBJ2-7; a possible D gene is TRBD2 (5 bases). The germline gives CDR1 SEHNR, CDR2 FQNEAQ (reference sequence). The CDR3 covers 14 residues. The germline V and J ends were trimmed by 3 bases and 4 bases, with 13 bases remaining between them. CDR3 sequence reads: CASSFRELLYEQYF. Written as DNA, the CDR3 is TGTGCCAGCAGCTTTAGGGAGTTACTTTACGAGCAGTACTTC.

The rearrangement links TRBV19 to TRBJ2-1, with D possibly matching TRBD2 (7 bases). This CDR3 is built from 14 residues. Germline CDR1 LNHDA, CDR2 SQIVND (reference sequence). V shed 10 bases and J shed 6 bases, with 19 bases lying between them. CDR3 amino acids: CATRGAGELNEQFF. CDR3 nucleotides: TGTGCCACCCGGGGGGCGGGAGAGCTCAATGAGCAGTTCTTC.

This chain connects TRBV7-3 to TRBJ2-5; TRBD2 aligns across 9 bases. The CDR3 has 16 amino acids. Germline CDR1 and CDR2: SGHTA and FQGTGA. The junction had 12 bases not matched to a gene; V was cut back by 5 bases and J by 5 bases. This CDR3 is CASSQAWREGEETQYF. The DNA of the CDR3 is TGTGCCAGCAGCCAGGCTTGGCGGGAGGGCGAGGAGACCCAGTACTTC. Based on the CDR3 plus reference TRBV7-3 and TRBJ2-5, the full variable domain is GAGVSQTPSNKVTEKGKYVELRCDPISGHTALYWYRQSLGQGPEFLIYFQGTGAADDSGLPNDRFFAVRPEGSVSTLKIQRTERGDSAVYLCASSQAWREGEETQYFGPGTRLLVL.

The CDR3 DNA follows: TGTGCCAGCAGCTTCCGGGTAGGCAAACAGGGCGACGACTATGGCTACACCTTC. This sequence encodes CASSFRVGKQGDDYGYTF. This chain links TRBV11-2 with TRBJ1-2, with D possibly matching TRBD1 (6 bases). CDR1 and CDR2 (germline): SGHAT, FQNNGV. This CDR3 region has 18 residues. The V and J ends lost 3 bases and 3 bases respectively, with 23 bases between them.

Of note for this clone: The same CDR3 also results from other DNA sequences found in this sample. The chain joins TRBV19 to TRBJ2-5, with a weak D call TRBD1 (5 bases). This CDR3 is built from 13 residues. V was cut by 3 bases and J by 5 bases, with 10 bases left in between. Looked up from germline, CDR1 is LNHDA and CDR2 is SQIVND (reference sequence). Written as DNA, the CDR3 is TGTGCCAGTAGTATTGGCAGGGCCGAGACCCAGTACTTC. Translated, it gives CASSIGRAETQYF.

The chain combines TRBV27 with TRBJ2-4; TRBD1 agrees at 7 bases. Per the germline V gene, CDR1 is MNHEY and CDR2 is SMNVEV (reference sequence). CDR3 size: 13 residues. Losses at the gene ends were 6 bases for V and 5 bases for J; bases not matched to a gene: 4. CDR3 loop: CASRQGIQNIQYF. The CDR3 nucleotides are TGTGCCAGCAGACAGGGGATCCAAAACATTCAGTACTTC.

The CDR3 reads CASSYQGTGTYEQYF. CDR3 sequence (DNA): TGTGCCAGCAGTTACCAAGGGACAGGGACCTACGAGCAGTACTTC. The J gene is TRBJ2-7, the V gene TRBV27; 9 bases fit TRBD1. Germline V gene data show CDR1 as MNHEY and CDR2 as SMNVEV (reference sequence). This CDR3 spans 15 amino acids. Trimming cost V 4 bases and J 2 bases; bases outside gene matches: 6.

The chain has TRBV28 and TRBJ2-5, with 8 positions matching TRBD2. The CDR3 is 17 residues long. CDR1 is MDHEN, CDR2 SYDVKM, per germline. J was trimmed by 5 bases and V by 1 base; bases with no gene match: 12. The DNA of the CDR3 is TGTGCCAGCAGTTTATTTATGGGGGTAGCGGGACGGGAGACCCAGTACTTC. It codes for CASSLFMGVAGRETQYF.

The chain links TRBV28 to TRBJ1-5, with D uncertain. This CDR3 comprises 16 residues. The germline V gene encodes CDR1 MDHEN and CDR2 SYDVKM. V was clipped by 5 bases and J by 2 bases, with 16 bases between them. CDR3 residues: CASSPRAGKGNQPQHF. CDR3 DNA sequence: TGTGCCAGCAGTCCGAGGGCCGGGAAAGGCAATCAGCCCCAGCATTTT.

The chain is built from TRBV5-5 and TRBJ2-7; 10 bases line up with TRBD1. V was clipped by 5 bases and J by 2 bases; unmatched bases: 4. Germline lookup yields CDR1 SGHKS and CDR2 YYEKEE (reference sequence). This CDR3 is built from 14 residues. The CDR3 nucleotides are TGTGCCAGCAGGCGGGACAGGGGAACCTACGAGCAGTACTTC. Translated, it gives CASRRDRGTYEQYF.

CDR3 residues: CASSFSGQAGNTIYF. The CDR3 bases are TGTGCCAGCAGCTTCAGCGGACAGGCTGGAAACACCATATATTTT. V usage is TRBV7-2 and J usage is TRBJ1-3; 7 bases align to TRBD1. V gave up 3 bases and J gave up 2 bases; unmatched junction bases: 4. Germline V gene data show CDR1 as SGHTA and CDR2 as FQGNSA. The CDR3 length is 15 residues.